The 5 T cell receptor beta chains below come from one sample, sequenced in a study of blood T cell repertoires in COVID-19. Method: immunoSEQ multiplex PCR; TCRdb's copy keeps in-frame clones and lacks some. Among 200,000 to 250,000 clones, more than 80% were seen once, and the ten largest hold roughly 1.3%. The specimen sequenced was peripheral blood. These receptors all stem from a woman in her twenties or thirties with COVID-19, enrolled during active disease.

The chain recombines TRBV5-6 with TRBJ2-2; 8 positions agree with TRBD2. The CDR3 totals 15 residues. CDR1 and CDR2 from the germline V gene are SGHDT and YYEEEE. J was trimmed by 3 bases and V by 5 bases; bases with no gene match: 6. DNA for the CDR3: TGTGCCAGCAGATCAACTAGCGGCTACACCGGGGAGCTGTTTTTT. Its translation is CASRSTSGYTGELFF.

The chain is built from TRBV9 and TRBJ2-3, with 12 bases that match TRBD2. Germline CDR1 SGDLS, CDR2 YYNGEE. After removal of 3 bases from V and 3 bases from J, the junction contained 5 bases not matched to a gene. This CDR3 is 16 amino acids long. CDR3 in DNA: TGTGCCAGCAGCGGACGACTAGCGGGAGTAACAGATACGCAGTATTTT. Protein: CASSGRLAGVTDTQYF.

This sequence joins TRBV6-1 and TRBJ1-5; 12 nucleotides align to TRBD1. The trim removed 0 bases at V and 1 base at J, leaving 7 bases unmatched. The CDR3 contains 19 residues. Germline CDR1 MNHNS, CDR2 SASEGT. The CDR3, as DNA: TGTGCCAGCAGTGAAGCATCGGGACAGGGGGCAGACAGCAATCAGCCCCAGCATTTT. Translating it yields CASSEASGQGADSNQPQHF.

This chain joins TRBV5-4 and TRBJ2-1; 8 positions agree with TRBD2. V lost 7 bases and J lost 10; bases outside the gene matches: 13. Looked up from germline, CDR1 is SGHNT and CDR2 is YYREEE (reference sequence). This CDR3 region has 14 residues. The CDR3 DNA sequence: TGTGCCAGCCGCACGCGGGGGACTAGTGACGAGCAGTTCTTC. Amino acids: CASRTRGTSDEQFF.

The chain combines TRBV18 with TRBJ2-7; 10 bases are shared with TRBD2. The CDR3 is 16 amino acids. Losses at the gene ends were 1 base for V and 7 bases for J; bases not matched to a gene: 10. Germline CDR1 is KGHSH and CDR2 is LQKENI. The CDR3: CASSPLEAGGPREQYF. The CDR3 DNA sequence: TGTGCCAGCTCACCACTTGAAGCGGGAGGGCCGAGAGAGCAGTACTTC.